This TCR beta chain was sequenced for a study of identical twins. Study-level results: High-abundance cord blood beta clonotypes had fewer insertions; memory repertoires showed none. For out-of-frame beta sequences, excess twin sharing was weaker. Out-of-frame TCR alpha sharing observed in monozygotic twins exceeded model estimates.

TCRdb re-derived calls from the 5' RACE reads in MiXCR, one entry per CDR3 protein. The sample lists more than 400,000 distinct CDR3 sequences; over 12% were seen once. The CDR3 is 16 residues long. Per germline, CDR1 MDHEN and CDR2 SYDVKM. Trimming removed 2 bases from V and 1 base from J, with 11 bases in between. Note on this clonotype: The antigen remains undetermined.

This same sample was also part of a study on yellow fever vaccine responses in identical twins.

The sequence derives from a woman between 18 and 29 years old in good health. The chain couples TRBV28 to TRBJ2-2; D may be TRBD1 (5 bases). The sequenced sample was CD4+ T cells sorted from blood. CDR3 bases: TGTGCCAGCAGTTTAGGGCCAGGGAAGAACACCGGGGAGCTGTTTTTT. It specifies CASSLGPGKNTGELFF.